The clone carrying this TCR beta chain appeared many times. Its antigen is unidentified. CDR1 LNHDA and CDR2 SQIVND come from the germline V gene (reference sequence). Trimming removed 6 bases at V and 0 bases at J, with 8 bases between. The CDR3 covers 13 residues. This specimen belongs to a study of CD8+CD57+ T cells in acquired aplastic anemia. As for the study in general: The average for DNA from sorted CD4+ and CD8+ cells was about 3.3 ug.

According to the study, genomic DNA was the template for TCR beta VDJ and CDR3 profiling. TCRdb processed the reads anew with MiXCR; each CDR3 protein has one entry. The sample lists about 400,000 distinct CDR3 sequences, roughly 68% occurring once. Overall study findings and caveats: Found in both controls and patients were around 29 CD8+ CDR3 sequences. Patient and control CD8+ Simpson's diversity was not significantly different.

This TCR derives from a human donor in good health, serving as a control. Sequencing was carried out using sorted CD4+, CD8+, or CD8+CD57+ T cells (not recorded which) from PBMCs. The chain has TRBV19 and TRBJ1-1; D is unclear. DNA of the CDR3: TGTGCCAGTAGATCCCACCTGAACACTGAAGCTTTCTTT. It translates to CASRSHLNTEAFF.